These 23 T cell receptor beta chains came from one sample sequenced in a study of a mutant IDH1 vaccine in newly diagnosed glioma. Their antigen targets remain unknown. Profiled with immunoSEQ multiplex PCR; TCRdb holds only in-frame clones, not every one. The sample holds about 56,000 clones, more than 80% seen once. Time point defined: week 5, during vaccination. Each vaccine dose was 300 ug of mutant IDH1 20-mer peptide, with topical imiquimod. Sequenced material: PBMCs, taken from a glioma patient whose treatment included an IDH1 peptide vaccine. The receptors originated from a middle-aged woman with glioma.

The chain links TRBV11-2 to TRBJ2-7; 7 nucleotides agree with TRBD1. The germline V gene encodes CDR1 SGHAT and CDR2 FQNNGV. The V and J ends lost 3 bases and 3 bases, in that order; junction bases with no gene match: 5. The length of the CDR3 is 14 residues. DNA of the CDR3: TGTGCCAGCAGCTTGTCCGGGACAGTCTACGAGCAGTACTTC. It yields the protein CASSLSGTVYEQYF.

This sequence joins TRBV5-1 and TRBJ2-2; D remains unclear. CDR3 length: 15 amino acids. Germline CDR1 is SGHRS and CDR2 is YFSETQ. V gave up 0 bases and J gave up 0 bases, with 6 bases separating them. CDR3 DNA: TGCGCCAGCAGCTTGGCGGCAGCGAACACCGGGGAGCTGTTTTTT. Protein sequence: CASSLAAANTGELFF.

The chain is built from TRBV2 and TRBJ2-4; D is possibly TRBD2 (7 bases). Germline V gene sequence: CDR1 SNHLY, CDR2 FYNNEI. The germline V and J ends were trimmed by 3 bases and 10 bases, with 16 bases remaining between them. This CDR3 has 14 residues. The CDR3 loop is CASSEGGAMGIQYF. CDR3 nucleotides: TGTGCCAGCAGTGAGGGGGGGGCAATGGGGATTCAGTACTTC. Full variable domain (remainder filled in from reference TRBV2 and TRBJ2-4): EPEVTQTPSHQVTQMGQEVILRCVPISNHLYFYWYRQILGQKVEFLVSFYNNEISEKSEIFDDQFSVERPDGSNFTLKIRSTKLEDSAMYFCASSEGGAMGIQYFGAGTRLSVL.

The chain carries TRBV19 and TRBJ1-1; D is undetermined. The CDR3 runs to 13 residues. V was clipped by 6 bases and J by 0 bases, with 8 bases between them. Germline-derived CDR1 and CDR2 are LNHDA and SQIVND (reference sequence). The CDR3 here is CASSQSLNTEAFF. CDR3 DNA: TGTGCCAGTAGCCAGTCCTTGAACACTGAAGCTTTCTTT.

V usage is TRBV4-1 and J usage is TRBJ2-5; 14 bases are a match to TRBD2. V shed 4 bases, J shed 4 bases, and the junction held 5 bases outside the gene matches. This CDR3 comprises 16 residues. Germline CDR1 and CDR2: MGHRA and YSYEKL. The DNA of the CDR3 is TGCGCCAGCAGCCCGGGACTAGCGGGAGTCACAGAGACCCAGTACTTC. Translation: CASSPGLAGVTETQYF.

The chain is built from TRBV6-4 and TRBJ2-1; 7 bases are shared with TRBD2. CDR3 size: 16 residues. CDR1 and CDR2 (germline): MRHNA, SNTAGT. J lost 4 bases, V lost 3 bases, and 9 bases had no gene match. The CDR3 DNA follows: TGTGCCAGCAGTGAAGTTATCGCGGGGGATTACAATGAGCAGTTCTTC. Protein sequence: CASSEVIAGDYNEQFF.

This rearrangement joins TRBV6-6 to TRBJ1-3; a possible D gene is TRBD1 (5 bases). CDR3 length equals 15 residues. Between the trimmed V and J ends, which lost 7 bases and 0 bases, there was a span of 13 bases. Germline loops: CDR1 MNHNY, CDR2 SVGAGI (reference sequence). Here the CDR3 reads CASTRGGDSGNTIYF. CDR3 nucleotide sequence: TGTGCCAGCACCCGGGGGGGGGACTCTGGAAACACCATATATTTT.

This clone was seen only once. The J gene is TRBJ1-4, the V gene TRBV15; D is perhaps TRBD1 (6 bases). V dropped 8 bases and J dropped 5 bases, with 12 bases sitting between them. The CDR3 is 13 residues long. CDR1 LNHNV and CDR2 YYDKDF come from the germline V gene (reference sequence). CDR3 DNA: TGTGCCACCGCGGAGGGGGGAAATGAAAAACTGTTTTTT. This gives the protein CATAEGGNEKLFF.

The rearrangement uses TRBV6-5 and TRBJ1-4; D perhaps matches TRBD1 (6 bases). Trimming left V 5 bases short and J 2 bases short, with 9 bases between. CDR1 is MNHEY and CDR2 is SVGAGI in the germline V gene. This CDR3 is built from 14 residues. The CDR3, as DNA: TGTGCCAGCAGTCCCAGGGGTACTAATGAAAAACTGTTTTTT. It yields the protein CASSPRGTNEKLFF.

V is TRBV19 and J is TRBJ1-2; D not resolved. The CDR3 consists of 13 residues. Germline V gene lookup returns CDR1 LNHDA and CDR2 SQIVND (reference sequence). The ends were cut back, 6 bases at V and 4 bases at J, with 12 bases in the middle. CDR3 sequence reads: CASSQDRSYGYTF. In nucleotides, the CDR3 is TGTGCCAGTAGCCAGGACCGGTCCTATGGCTACACCTTC. Based on the CDR3 plus reference TRBV19 and TRBJ1-2, the full variable domain is DGGITQSPKYLFRKEGQNVTLSCEQNLNHDAMYWYRQDPGQGLRLIYYSQIVNDFQKGDIAEGYSVSREKKESFPLTVTSAQKNPTAFYLCASSQDRSYGYTFGSGTRLTVV.

This clone was counted once. The rearrangement joins TRBV9 to TRBJ1-6, with D tentatively TRBD1 (6 bases). CDR3 size: 15 residues. Per germline, CDR1 SGDLS and CDR2 YYNGEE. Trimming took off 2 bases at V and 7 bases at J, with 13 bases between the two ends. The CDR3 DNA follows: TGTGCCAGCAGCGTTAGCACAGGGACCAATTCACCCCTCCACTTT. It translates to CASSVSTGTNSPLHF.

The CDR3 nucleotides are TGTGCCATCAGTTCCGGGACTGGGTCGGAGACCCAGTACTTC. This translates into CAISSGTGSETQYF. The chain combines TRBV10-3 with TRBJ2-5, with D maybe TRBD2 (6 bases). CDR1 and CDR2 from the germline V gene are ENHRY and SYGVKD. The CDR3 contains 14 residues. V lost 5 bases and J 5 bases, leaving 15 bases between the germline ends.

The chain couples TRBV6-1 to TRBJ1-1; no clear D gene. The CDR3 extends over 14 amino acids. Trimming pared 2 bases from V and 11 bases from J, leaving 18 bases between. Germline V gene sequence: CDR1 MNHNS, CDR2 SASEGT. The CDR3 here is CASSEYRRVQGAFF. The CDR3, as DNA: TGTGCCAGCAGTGAATATAGGAGAGTTCAAGGGGCTTTCTTT.

The chain employs TRBV4-1 and TRBJ2-3; perhaps TRBD2 as D (5 bases). V lost 4 bases and J 4 bases, leaving 12 bases between the germline ends. CDR1 MGHRA and CDR2 YSYEKL come from the germline V gene. The CDR3 contains 14 residues. CDR3 residues: CASSPRELADTQYF. The CDR3 region has the DNA TGCGCCAGCAGCCCTAGGGAACTAGCAGATACGCAGTATTTT.

The chain links TRBV19 to TRBJ2-7; D possibly corresponds to TRBD1 (5 bases). Germline V lookup: CDR1 LNHDA, CDR2 SQIVND (reference sequence). The CDR3 sequence is 14 residues long. The V gene lost 3 bases and the J gene lost 5 bases, with 14 bases spanning the gap. The CDR3 sequence is CASSIAGFPNEQYF. In DNA form, the CDR3 reads TGTGCCAGTAGTATTGCAGGGTTCCCTAACGAGCAGTACTTC.

The chain is built from TRBV5-1 and TRBJ1-1; tentatively, D is TRBD1 (5 bases). Deletions cut 0 bases from V and 4 bases from J, with 16 bases between. Looked up from germline, CDR1 is SGHRS and CDR2 is YFSETQ. The CDR3 totals 16 residues. CDR3 in amino acids: CASSLERGGAATEAFF. CDR3 nucleotide sequence: TGCGCCAGCAGCTTGGAACGGGGAGGGGCCGCCACTGAAGCTTTCTTT.

The table lists this clone with a few counts. The V gene is TRBV2, the J gene TRBJ2-2; D ambiguous. Trimming stripped 4 bases from V and 1 base from J, with 7 bases between. Germline CDR1 and CDR2: SNHLY and FYNNEI. CDR3 length equals 14 residues. The CDR3 region has the DNA TGTGCCAGCAGTGGGACGGTGAACACCGGGGAGCTGTTTTTT. It codes for CASSGTVNTGELFF.

The chain uses TRBV29-1 and TRBJ2-7, with 8 bases identical to TRBD1. Germline CDR1 and CDR2: SQVTM and ANQGSEA. This CDR3 is 14 amino acids long. V lost 6 bases, J lost 3 bases, and 10 bases stayed unmatched. Here the CDR3 DNA reads TGCAGCGTCACCAGAGGGACAGGCGGCTACGAGCAGTACTTC. This gives the protein CSVTRGTGGYEQYF.

The rearrangement uses TRBV6-1 and TRBJ1-1; TRBD1 matches 7 bases. The trim removed 6 bases at V and 6 bases at J, leaving 10 bases unmatched. This CDR3 is built from 14 residues. The V gene's germline CDR1 is MNHNS and CDR2 SASEGT. CDR3: CASRGQRQGAEAFF. CDR3 coding DNA: TGTGCCAGCAGGGGACAGCGCCAGGGGGCTGAAGCTTTCTTT.

CDR3 in DNA: TGCAGCGTGTCACAGGGGGCGGGCACCGGGGAGCTGTTTTTT. Amino acid sequence: CSVSQGAGTGELFF. The rearrangement joins TRBV29-1 to TRBJ2-2; 9 nucleotides match TRBD1. The germline V gene has CDR1 SQVTM and CDR2 ANQGSEA. The V gene end was trimmed by 6 bases and the J gene end by 4 bases; junction bases not matched to a gene: 6. This CDR3 has 14 amino acids.

The chain combines TRBV15 with TRBJ2-2; 7 bases agree with TRBD2. The CDR3 is 15 amino acids. Germline V gene sequence: CDR1 LNHNV, CDR2 YYDKDF (reference sequence). Germline trimming cut 8 bases from V and 2 bases from J; bases unmatched to any gene: 8. The CDR3 region is CATGGRVANTGELFF. CDR3 sequence (DNA): TGTGCCACCGGTGGGAGGGTCGCCAACACCGGGGAGCTGTTTTTT.

V gene TRBV5-1 combines with J gene TRBJ2-2, with 12 positions matching TRBD2. CDR1 is SGHRS and CDR2 is YFSETQ in the germline V gene. The junction had 7 bases not matched to a gene; V was cut back by 6 bases and J by 4 bases. The CDR3 is 16 amino acids. Here the CDR3 reads CASTFLAGGTTGELFF. CDR3 DNA sequence: TGCGCCAGCACCTTTCTAGCGGGAGGGACCACCGGGGAGCTGTTTTTT.

V usage is TRBV5-1 and J usage is TRBJ2-2; D is undetermined. The CDR3 contains 14 residues. Germline V gene data show CDR1 as SGHRS and CDR2 as YFSETQ. V lost 4 bases and J lost 6, with 13 bases in between. In DNA, the CDR3 is TGCGCCAGCAGCCTAAGGGAAACGGCCGGGGAGCTGTTTTTT. Residues: CASSLRETAGELFF. The complete variable domain, with remaining parts taken from reference TRBV5-1 and TRBJ2-2, reads KAGVTQTPRYLIKTRGQQVTLSCSPISGHRSVSWYQQTPGQGLQFLFEYFSETQRNKGNFPGRFSGRQFSNSRSEMNVSTLELGDSALYLCASSLRETAGELFFGEGSRLTVL.